A single T cell receptor beta chain is shown here with its context. Its antigen is currently unknown. V gave up 4 bases and J gave up 1 base; unmatched junction bases: 3. Germline CDR1 reads ENHRY; CDR2 reads SYGVKD. CDR3 size: 14 residues. This cohort consisted of healthy bone marrow donors. Donors sampled were nominally healthy, though unrecorded immune exposures were likely. These data originate in a study of cytomegalovirus exposure and HLA in healthy donors. Amplification used 60 Vbeta primers and 13 Jbeta primers. Original methodology: In a later analysis, roughly 10 million of about 80 million unique beta chains occurred in at least two donors. This table comes from immunoSEQ multiplex PCR, and its TCRdb copy is limited to in-frame clones, with some not included. From that table come the V and J calls and clone size; the DNA was used to work out D and trimming. The sample has around 140,000 clones, approximately 57% seen once.

Study-level points and caveats: An observed cluster of highly shared sequence variants was recorded as a likely sequencing artifact.

The chain links TRBV10-3 to TRBJ2-5, with 7 bases aligning to TRBD2. The source material was PBMCs. This clonotype was sampled from a male donor in good health and CMV-seronegative. CDR3 nucleotides: TGTGCCATCAGTGTAAGCGGGACCCAAGAGACCCAGTACTTC. Translation: CAISVSGTQETQYF.